This T cell receptor beta chain emerged from a study of T cells in localized non-small cell lung cancer. Data came from immunoSEQ multiplex PCR; TCRdb stores just in-frame clones and leaves some out. Among more than 2,000 clones listed, around 33% were seen once. The V end was cut by 7 bases, the J end by 2 bases, with 13 bases between. The CDR3 covers 14 residues. Germline V gene data show CDR1 as LNHDA and CDR2 as SQIVND (reference sequence). The TCR sequence derives from a female donor aged 60 or older with stage I squamous cell lung carcinoma. The sequencing here drew on normal lung tissue next to the tumor, taken before any cancer treatment. The chain uses TRBV19 and TRBJ2-3, with D unresolved. CDR3 in DNA: TGTGCCAGTAAAGTCGGGCCTTACACAGATACGCAGTATTTT. It yields the protein CASKVGPYTDTQYF.